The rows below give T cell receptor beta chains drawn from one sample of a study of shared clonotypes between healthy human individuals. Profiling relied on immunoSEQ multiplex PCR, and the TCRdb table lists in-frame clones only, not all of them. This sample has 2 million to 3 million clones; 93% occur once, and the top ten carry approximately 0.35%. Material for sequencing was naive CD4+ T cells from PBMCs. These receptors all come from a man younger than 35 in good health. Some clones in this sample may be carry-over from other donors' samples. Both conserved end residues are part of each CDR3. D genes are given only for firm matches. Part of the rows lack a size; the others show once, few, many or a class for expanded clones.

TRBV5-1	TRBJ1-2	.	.	TGCGCCAGCAGCCCAACGGACGGAGCTAACTATGGCTACACCTTC	CASSPTDGANYGYTF
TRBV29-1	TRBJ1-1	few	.	TGCAGCGTTAGAAACGGGGGAACTGAAGCTTTCTTT	CSVRNGGTEAFF
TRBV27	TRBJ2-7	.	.	TGTGCCAGCATCGGACCTACGGGGACGTACGAGCAGTACTTC	CASIGPTGTYEQYF
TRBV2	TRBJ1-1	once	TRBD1	TGTGCCAGCAGTGAAGCGGGGGCAGGGGGGCACCAAGCTTTCTTT	CASSEAGAGGHQAFF
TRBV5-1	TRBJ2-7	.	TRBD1	TGCGCCAGCAGATCCGGGACAGGGGACCTCTACGAGCAGTACTTC	CASRSGTGDLYEQYF
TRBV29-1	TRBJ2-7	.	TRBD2	TGCAGCGTACCGGGACTAGCGGGGGCCTACGAGCAGTACTTC	CSVPGLAGAYEQYF
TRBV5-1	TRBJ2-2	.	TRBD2	TGCGCCAGCAGCTTTACTAGCGGGAGCACCGGGGAGCTGTTTTTT	CASSFTSGSTGELFF
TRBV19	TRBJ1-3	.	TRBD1	TGTGCCAGTAGTATAGATCGCGGACAGGGTGGAGTCGGAAACACCATATATTTT	CASSIDRGQGGVGNTIYF
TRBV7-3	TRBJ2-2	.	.	TGTGCCAGCAGCCCGCAGGGTCGGGGTTTTGGCGGGGAGCTGTTTTTT	CASSPQGRGFGGELFF
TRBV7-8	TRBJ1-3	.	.	TGTGCCAGCAGCCAATACGGTACAGGGTCTGGAAACACCATATATTTT	CASSQYGTGSGNTIYF
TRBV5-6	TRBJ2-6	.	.	TGTGCCAGCAATTCCAAAACCGGGGCCAACGTCCTGACTTTC	CASNSKTGANVLTF
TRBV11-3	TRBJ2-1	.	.	TGTGCCAGCAGCTTATGGGCAGGGGTTGGGAATGAGCAGTTCTTC	CASSLWAGVGNEQFF
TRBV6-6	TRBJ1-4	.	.	TGTGCCAGCAGTTACCGAGGGGAAAATGAAAAACTGTTTTTT	CASSYRGENEKLFF
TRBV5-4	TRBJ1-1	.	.	TGTGCCAGCAGCTCGACCGGGGGGGGGAACACTGAAGCTTTCTTT	CASSSTGGGNTEAFF
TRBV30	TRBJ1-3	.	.	TGTGCCTGGAGTGTTTACTCTGGAAACACCATATATTTT	CAWSVYSGNTIYF
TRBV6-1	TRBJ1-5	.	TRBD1	TGTGCCAGCAGTGATTTTCGGACAGGGGGCAATCAGCCCCAGCATTTT	CASSDFRTGGNQPQHF
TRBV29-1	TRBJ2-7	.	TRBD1	TGCAGCGTTGAACTAACCGGGACAGGCTACTACGAGCAGTACTTC	CSVELTGTGYYEQYF
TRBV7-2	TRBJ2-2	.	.	TGTGCCAGCAGCCCACCCCCATCGTATGTGACCGGGGAGCTGTTTTTT	CASSPPPSYVTGELFF
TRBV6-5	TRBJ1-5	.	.	TGTGCCAGCAGTTACAGCTATCCCAGCAATCAGCCCCAGCATTTT	CASSYSYPSNQPQHF
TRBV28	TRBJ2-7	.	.	TGTGCCAGTAGTTTGAATCGGGACGAGCAGTACTTC	CASSLNRDEQYF
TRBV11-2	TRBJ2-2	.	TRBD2	TGTGCCAGCAGCTTCACTAGCGGGAGTAACACCGGGGAGCTGTTTTTT	CASSFTSGSNTGELFF
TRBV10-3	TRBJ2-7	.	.	TGTGCCATCAGTGAGTCGACCAGGGGACTCTCCTACGAGCAGTACTTC	CAISESTRGLSYEQYF
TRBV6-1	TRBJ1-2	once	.	TGTGCCAGCATATTTGGACAGCAGTATGGCTACACCTTC	CASIFGQQYGYTF
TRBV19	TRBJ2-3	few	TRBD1	TGTGCCAGTAGGCGGACAGGGGCAGATACGCAGTATTTT	CASRRTGADTQYF
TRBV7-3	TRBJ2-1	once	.	TGTGCCAGCAGCTCCTCGGCTAGCTCCTACAATGAGCAGTTCTTC	CASSSSASSYNEQFF
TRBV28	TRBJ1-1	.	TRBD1	TGTGCCAGCAGTTCGGGACAGGGCACTGAAGCTTTCTTT	CASSSGQGTEAFF
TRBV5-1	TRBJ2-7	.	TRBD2	TGCGCCAGCAGTACGGCACTAGCGGGATTATCCGAGCAGTACTTC	CASSTALAGLSEQYF
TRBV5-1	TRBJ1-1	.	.	TGCGCCAGCAGCTTGGCCGGGTCGGGGACTGAAGCTTTCTTT	CASSLAGSGTEAFF
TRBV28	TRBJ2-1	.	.	TGTGCCAGCAGTTTAGCCAGACTAGGACCCTCCTACAATGAGCAGTTCTTC	CASSLARLGPSYNEQFF
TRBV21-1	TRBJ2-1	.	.	TGTGCCAGCAGCAAAAGCCTGCCTCAGGATAAGAGCTGGGATGAGCAGTTCTTC	CASSKSLPQDKSWDEQFF
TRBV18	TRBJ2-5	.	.	TGTGCCAGCTCACCACAGGACAGCGGAGAGACCCAGTACTTC	CASSPQDSGETQYF
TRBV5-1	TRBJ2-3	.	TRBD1	TGCGCCAGCAGCCAGAGCCGACAGGGGACAGATACGCAGTATTTT	CASSQSRQGTDTQYF
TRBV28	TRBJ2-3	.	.	TGTGCCAGCAGTTCCGGAGCGGCCATACCCACAGATACGCAGTATTTT	CASSSGAAIPTDTQYF
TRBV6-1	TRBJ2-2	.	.	TGTGCCAGCACCCGAGGTCGGGGGTTCACCGGGGAGCTGTTTTTT	CASTRGRGFTGELFF